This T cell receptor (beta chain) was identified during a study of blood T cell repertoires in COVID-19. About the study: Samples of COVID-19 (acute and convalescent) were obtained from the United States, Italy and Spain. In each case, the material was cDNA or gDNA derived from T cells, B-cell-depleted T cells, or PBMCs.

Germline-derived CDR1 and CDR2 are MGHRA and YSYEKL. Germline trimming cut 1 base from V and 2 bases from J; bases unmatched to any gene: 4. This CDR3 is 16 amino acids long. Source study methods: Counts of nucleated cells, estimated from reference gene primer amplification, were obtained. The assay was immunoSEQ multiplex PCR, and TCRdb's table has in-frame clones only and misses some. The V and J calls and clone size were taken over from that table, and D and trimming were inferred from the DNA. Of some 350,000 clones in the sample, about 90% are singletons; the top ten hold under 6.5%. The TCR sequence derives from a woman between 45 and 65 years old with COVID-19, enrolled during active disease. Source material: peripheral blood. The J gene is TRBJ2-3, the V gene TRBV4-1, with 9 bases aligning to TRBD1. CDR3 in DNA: TGCGCCAGCAGCCAAGTCACAGGGGGCAACACAGATACGCAGTATTTT. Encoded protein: CASSQVTGGNTDTQYF.